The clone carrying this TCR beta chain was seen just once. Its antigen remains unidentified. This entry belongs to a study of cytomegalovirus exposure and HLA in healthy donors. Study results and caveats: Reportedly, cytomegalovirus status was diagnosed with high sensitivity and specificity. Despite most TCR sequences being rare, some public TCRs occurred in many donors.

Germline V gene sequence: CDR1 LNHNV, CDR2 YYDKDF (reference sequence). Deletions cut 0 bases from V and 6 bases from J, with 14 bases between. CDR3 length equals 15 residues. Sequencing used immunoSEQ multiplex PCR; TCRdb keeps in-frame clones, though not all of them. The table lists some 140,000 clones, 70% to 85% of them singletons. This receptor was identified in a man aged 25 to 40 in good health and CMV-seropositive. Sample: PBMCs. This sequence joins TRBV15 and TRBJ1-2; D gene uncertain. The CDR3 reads CATSRDGRREHGYTF. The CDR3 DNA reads TGTGCCACCAGCAGAGATGGTCGGAGGGAGCATGGCTACACCTTC. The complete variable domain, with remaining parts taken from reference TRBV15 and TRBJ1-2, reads DAMVIQNPRYQVTQFGKPVTLSCSQTLNHNVMYWYQQKSSQAPKLLFHYYDKDFNNEADTPDNFQSRRPNTSFCFLDIRSPGLGDTAMYLCATSRDGRREHGYTFGSGTRLTVV.